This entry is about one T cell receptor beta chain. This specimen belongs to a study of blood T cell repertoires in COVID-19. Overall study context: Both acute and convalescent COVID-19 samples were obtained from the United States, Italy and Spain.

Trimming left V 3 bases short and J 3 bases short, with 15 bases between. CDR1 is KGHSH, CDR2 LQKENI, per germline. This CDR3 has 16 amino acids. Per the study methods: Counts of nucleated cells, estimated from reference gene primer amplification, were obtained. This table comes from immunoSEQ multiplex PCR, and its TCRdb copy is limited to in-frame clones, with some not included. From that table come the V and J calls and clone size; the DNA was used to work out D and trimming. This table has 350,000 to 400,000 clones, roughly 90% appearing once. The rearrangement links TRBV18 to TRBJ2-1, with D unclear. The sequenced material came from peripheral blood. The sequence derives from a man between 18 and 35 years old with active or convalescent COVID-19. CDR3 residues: CASSPQATELYNEQFF. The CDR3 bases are TGTGCCAGCTCACCGCAGGCCACAGAGCTCTACAATGAGCAGTTCTTC.